Detailed here is one T cell receptor beta chain. These data come from a study of radiation and T cells in renal cell carcinoma. Study summary: Nephrectomy followed 15 Gy stereotactic body radiation by 4 weeks.

Here immunoSEQ multiplex PCR was the method, and the copy in TCRdb shows in-frame clones only, minus some. This sample yields approximately 100,000 clones, of which about 86% are seen a single time; over 6% belongs to the top ten. V dropped 2 bases and J dropped 8; count of bases not matched to a gene: 6. CDR1 GTSNPN and CDR2 SVGIG come from the germline V gene (reference sequence). The CDR3 is 14 residues long. Time point here: baseline pretreatment blood. Documented treatment: 15 Gy SBRT to primary tumor, nephrectomy 4 weeks later. Clear cell pathology was present in this patient's renal cell carcinoma.

The V gene is TRBV30, the J gene TRBJ2-7, with 13 bases identical to TRBD2. The sample consisted of blood, taken from a patient whose treatment included radiotherapy and nephrectomy. The receptor comes from a man in his fifties with renal cell carcinoma. The CDR3 spells CAWSRLAGGGKQYF. CDR3 DNA: TGTGCCTGGAGTCGACTAGCGGGAGGAGGGAAGCAGTACTTC.